Below, 21 T cell receptor beta chains from the same sample are listed, as sequenced in a study of T cell responses to AZD1222 COVID-19 vaccine. TCRdb's copy holds only in-frame clones and misses some; the assay was immunoSEQ multiplex PCR. The data show about 73,000 clones, approximately 88% seen once. The sample here was peripheral blood, taken on day 0 of AZD1222 vaccination. These receptor sequences come from an adult in good health.

This clone was seen more than once but under ten times. Other DNA sequences in this specimen translate into the identical CDR3. The chain uses TRBV9 and TRBJ2-7; D not resolved. This CDR3 contains 13 residues. V was clipped by 2 bases and J by 1 base, with 7 bases between them. Germline loops: CDR1 SGDLS, CDR2 YYNGEE. The CDR3 sequence is CASSVEGSYEQYF. The CDR3, as DNA: TGTGCCAGCAGCGTTGAAGGATCCTACGAGCAGTACTTC.

The chain carries TRBV10-3 and TRBJ1-1; D is ambiguous. Trimming shortened V by 0 bases and J by 10 bases, and 18 bases separated the two germline ends. In germline, CDR1 is ENHRY, CDR2 SYGVKD. This CDR3 contains 15 residues. The CDR3 bases are TGTGCCATCAGTGAGTCTGGAGACTCCGATTTCCGAGCTTTCTTT. This codes for CAISESGDSDFRAFF.

The V and J genes are TRBV28 and TRBJ1-2; a possible D gene is TRBD1 (6 bases). The length of the CDR3 is 11 residues. Trimming removed 10 bases from V and 8 bases from J, with 14 bases in between. Looked up from germline, CDR1 is MDHEN and CDR2 is SYDVKM. The CDR3 bases are TGTGCCACTTGGGGGCAGTCGGGCTACACCTTC. This sequence encodes CATWGQSGYTF.

CDR3 sequence: CASSPAGTGLKITEAFF. In DNA, the CDR3 is TGTGCCAGCAGCCCGGCCGGGACAGGGCTAAAGATCACTGAAGCTTTCTTT. This sequence joins TRBV5-4 and TRBJ1-1; 9 bases match TRBD1. J lost 4 bases, V lost 4 bases, and 14 bases had no gene match. This CDR3 contains 17 residues. CDR1 is SGHNT and CDR2 is YYREEE in the germline V gene (reference sequence).

J is TRBJ1-4 and V is TRBV27, with 7 bases fitting TRBD1. CDR1 and CDR2 (germline): MNHEY, SMNVEV (reference sequence). The length of the CDR3 is 14 residues. J was trimmed by 8 bases and V by 8 bases; bases with no gene match: 11. The CDR3 nucleotides are TGTGCCAGCGCGTTCAACAGGGGAAGGGAAAAACTGTTTTTT. Translated, it gives CASAFNRGREKLFF.

This clone appeared a single time. The chain is built from TRBV28 and TRBJ2-7; D uncertain. The CDR3 has 13 amino acids. Germline V CDR1 and CDR2: MDHEN, SYDVKM. With 3 bases removed from V and 2 bases from J, the gap between germline ends came to 8 bases. The CDR3 DNA reads as TGTGCCAGCAGTTTCCAGAATGCCTACGAGCAGTACTTC. Translating gives CASSFQNAYEQYF.

The chain links TRBV10-3 to TRBJ2-7, with 8 bases lining up with TRBD1. The germline V gene has CDR1 ENHRY and CDR2 SYGVKD. The CDR3 spans 13 residues. Trimming cost V 6 bases and J 3 bases; bases outside gene matches: 4. CDR3 residues: CAISYRGNYEQYF. Here the CDR3 DNA reads TGTGCCATCAGCTACAGGGGGAACTACGAGCAGTACTTC.

This chain links TRBV19 with TRBJ2-7, with D unresolved. Between the trimmed V and J ends, which lost 7 bases and 2 bases, there was a span of 18 bases. The CDR3 is 15 amino acids. Germline V lookup: CDR1 LNHDA, CDR2 SQIVND (reference sequence). The CDR3 DNA reads TGTGCCAGTACTCCCACCAATGGAGTTGCCTACGAGCAGTACTTC. This sequence encodes CASTPTNGVAYEQYF.

CDR3 in amino acids: CASSKDRGNEQYF. CDR3 coding DNA: TGTGCCAGCAGCAAAGACAGGGGGAACGAGCAGTACTTC. V gene TRBV7-9 combines with J gene TRBJ2-7; TRBD1 matches 9 bases. CDR3 length equals 13 residues. The germline V gene has CDR1 SEHNR and CDR2 FQNEAQ (reference sequence). Trimming at V came to 5 bases and at J to 5 bases, leaving 4 bases not matched to a gene.

This clone turned up a few times. The gene calls are TRBV7-9 and TRBJ2-7, with TRBD1 matching over 8 bases. V gave up 4 bases and J gave up 1 base; unmatched junction bases: 12. The CDR3 sequence is 17 residues long. Per the germline V gene, CDR1 is SEHNR and CDR2 is FQNEAQ (reference sequence). CDR3 in DNA: TGTGCCAGCAGCTCCCCAGCGCTAGACAGGGGATCCTACGAGCAGTACTTC. Translated: CASSSPALDRGSYEQYF.

The V and J genes are TRBV6-5 and TRBJ2-7; 9 nucleotides line up with TRBD2. The CDR3 contains 15 residues. V was clipped by 0 bases and J by 0 bases; unmatched bases: 0. Germline V gene sequence: CDR1 MNHEY, CDR2 SVGAGI. This chain's CDR3 is CASSYSSGGSYEQYF. Here the CDR3 DNA reads TGTGCCAGCAGTTACTCTAGCGGGGGCTCCTACGAGCAGTACTTC.

V and J are TRBV6-5 and TRBJ1-1, with D unclear. With 1 base removed from V and 1 base from J, the gap between germline ends came to 7 bases. CDR3 length: 14 residues. Germline V CDR1 and CDR2: MNHEY, SVGAGI. DNA of the CDR3: TGTGCCAGCAGTTACTATCCCGGGAACACTGAAGCTTTCTTT. Translating it yields CASSYYPGNTEAFF.

The gene calls are TRBV9 and TRBJ2-2; D gene uncertain. The CDR3 spans 15 residues. Per germline, CDR1 SGDLS and CDR2 YYNGEE. V was pared by 4 bases and J by 7 bases, with 17 bases between. CDR3 in DNA: TGTGCCAGCAGCTCCCGCCAGAAAGGCTTCGGGGAGCTGTTTTTT. Its protein is CASSSRQKGFGELFF.

This chain joins TRBV7-2 and TRBJ2-7; D is possibly TRBD1 (7 bases). CDR3 length: 16 residues. The germline V gene has CDR1 SGHTA and CDR2 FQGNSA. V gave up 1 base and J gave up 5 bases, with 18 bases separating them. CDR3 in DNA: TGTGCCAGCAGCTTAGGAGGTGGGCAGGGGGGCCACGAGCAGTACTTC. Its translation is CASSLGGGQGGHEQYF.

The chain has TRBV9 and TRBJ1-2, with D maybe TRBD1 (6 bases). Germline values: CDR1 SGDLS, CDR2 YYNGEE. V lost 3 bases and J lost 8, with 11 bases in between. The CDR3 runs to 12 residues. The CDR3 nucleotides are TGTGCCAGCAGCGCAGCAGGGGACGGCTACACCTTC. Translation gives CASSAAGDGYTF.

The rearrangement uses TRBV28 and TRBJ2-1; D is perhaps TRBD2 (5 bases). CDR3 size: 13 residues. CDR1 MDHEN and CDR2 SYDVKM come from the germline V gene. Trimming left V 5 bases short and J 9 bases short, with 14 bases between. The CDR3 coding sequence is TGTGCCAGCAGTGGCGGGTTACGAGGTGAGCAGTTCTTC. It translates to CASSGGLRGEQFF. Supplemented by reference TRBV28 and TRBJ2-1, the full variable domain reads DVKVTQSSRYLVKRTGEKVFLECVQDMDHENMFWYRQDPGLGLRLIYFSYDVKMKEKGDIPEGYSVSREKKERFSLILESASTNQTSMYLCASSGGLRGEQFFGPGTRLTVL.

The chain is built from TRBV19 and TRBJ1-4; 10 nucleotides line up with TRBD1. Germline trimming cut 4 bases from V and 5 bases from J; bases unmatched to any gene: 4. Germline loops: CDR1 LNHDA, CDR2 SQIVND (reference sequence). The CDR3 is 15 residues long. The CDR3 reads CASSTPGQGNEKLFF. CDR3 in DNA: TGTGCCAGTAGTACGCCGGGACAGGGGAATGAAAAACTGTTTTTT.

J is TRBJ1-2 and V is TRBV29-1; 8 positions match TRBD1. CDR1 is SQVTM and CDR2 is ANQGSEA in the germline V gene. Losses at the gene ends were 6 bases for V and 5 bases for J; bases not matched to a gene: 5. The CDR3 is made up of 12 amino acids. Here the CDR3 DNA reads TGCAGCGTGGTGACAGGGGCGTATGGCTACACCTTC. Translating gives CSVVTGAYGYTF.

This chain links TRBV13 with TRBJ1-1; possible D gene TRBD1, 5 bases. The CDR3 runs to 16 residues. The ends were cut back, 6 bases at V and 0 bases at J, with 17 bases in the middle. Per germline, CDR1 PRHDT and CDR2 FYEKMQ (reference sequence). CDR3 sequence (DNA): TGTGCCAGCAGAAGGACACCTAAGAACCTGAACACTGAAGCTTTCTTT. It codes for CASRRTPKNLNTEAFF.

The chain combines TRBV5-1 with TRBJ2-3, with D possibly matching TRBD1 (6 bases). Germline CDR1 reads SGHRS; CDR2 reads YFSETQ. V lost 4 bases, J lost 0 bases, and 12 bases lay in between. The CDR3 runs 15 residues. The CDR3 coding sequence is TGCGCCAGCAGCCTACAGGGAACTAGCACAGATACGCAGTATTTT. Translated: CASSLQGTSTDTQYF.

This sequence joins TRBV21-1 and TRBJ2-7. TRBV21-1 is annotated as a pseudogene. CDR3 length: 17 residues. The CDR3 here is CASSNPGGDTCSYEQYF. The CDR3 coding sequence is TGTGCCAGCAGCAACCCCGGAGGGGACACCTGCTCCTACGAGCAGTACTTC.